This is a list of T cell receptor beta chains from one sample in a study of blood T cell repertoires in COVID-19. Profiled with immunoSEQ multiplex PCR; TCRdb holds only in-frame clones, not every one. The sample has about 300,000 clones, roughly 90% seen once; the top ten hold approximately 6.8%. Sequencing input: peripheral blood. These receptors were collected from a woman aged 25 to 39 with COVID-19, enrolled during active disease. The CDR3 runs from the conserved cysteine through the conserved F or W. A D gene is named only where the DNA matches it firmly. For some rows the clone size is stated as once, few or many, or as a class when expanded; others skip it.

DNA: TGTGCCAGCAGTTTATACTATCAGCCCCAGCATTTT; CDR3: CASSLYYQPQHF; V: TRBV28; size: -; D: -; J: TRBJ1-5
DNA: TGTGCCAGCAGCCAATACAGGGATAGCTCTGGAAACACCATATATTTT; CDR3: CASSQYRDSSGNTIYF; V: TRBV7-6; size: -; D: -; J: TRBJ1-3
DNA: TGCGCCAGCAGCCAAGTCCTTCGGACTAGCGGGAGCGCCAACACCGGGGAGCTGTTTTTT; CDR3: CASSQVLRTSGSANTGELFF; V: TRBV4-3; size: -; D: TRBD2; J: TRBJ2-2
DNA: TGTGCCACCAGCAGAGATGGGGGAGGGGCAGGGGTTGGTTCACCCCTCCACTTT; CDR3: CATSRDGGGAGVGSPLHF; V: TRBV15; size: -; D: -; J: TRBJ1-6
DNA: TGTGCCAGCAGTCCCCACGGAGGAGCGGGAGAGACCCAGTACTTC; CDR3: CASSPHGGAGETQYF; V: TRBV28; size: -; D: -; J: TRBJ2-5
DNA: TGTGCCATCAGTGAAGGTAGCGGCTACGAGCAGTACTTC; CDR3: CAISEGSGYEQYF; V: TRBV10-3; size: once; D: -; J: TRBJ2-7
DNA: TGTGCCAGCAGCCTGAGGCGGGGGATGGGCACAGATACGCAGTATTTT; CDR3: CASSLRRGMGTDTQYF; V: TRBV27; size: once; D: TRBD2; J: TRBJ2-3
DNA: TGTGCCAGCAGTCCCTCTAGCGCGCCGGGCGAGCAGTACTTC; CDR3: CASSPSSAPGEQYF; V: TRBV6-5; size: -; D: -; J: TRBJ2-7
DNA: TGTGCCAGCAGCTCAGGGGATGGCTACACCTTC; CDR3: CASSSGDGYTF; V: TRBV6-5; size: -; D: -; J: TRBJ1-2
DNA: TGTGCCAGCAGCTTAGCTGGAGGGGGCGAGGCCCAGCATTTT; CDR3: CASSLAGGGEAQHF; V: TRBV7-6; size: -; D: TRBD1; J: TRBJ1-5
DNA: TGTGCCAGCAACGGGGGCTACGAGCAGTACTTC; CDR3: CASNGGYEQYF; V: TRBV6-6; size: -; D: -; J: TRBJ2-7
DNA: TGTGCCAGCAGCTTAGACAGGGGAGGGTATTCACCCCTCCACTTT; CDR3: CASSLDRGGYSPLHF; V: TRBV11-2; size: -; D: -; J: TRBJ1-6
DNA: TGTGCCAGCAGTTCTCGGGATAAGCAGTACTTC; CDR3: CASSSRDKQYF; V: TRBV6-2/TRBV6-3; size: -; D: -; J: TRBJ2-7
DNA: TGTGCCAGCAGTCGGCGGACAGTTGGGAAAGCTTTCTTT; CDR3: CASSRRTVGKAFF; V: TRBV27; size: -; D: -; J: TRBJ1-1
DNA: TGTGCCAGCAGTTCCCCCAGACTAGCGGGACTCGACGAGCAGTACTTC; CDR3: CASSSPRLAGLDEQYF; V: TRBV28; size: few; D: TRBD2; J: TRBJ2-7
DNA: TGTGCCAGTAGTGAGGCAGCTGAAGCTTTCTTT; CDR3: CASSEAAEAFF; V: TRBV19; size: -; D: -; J: TRBJ1-1
DNA: TGTGCCAGCAGTTACGCGGGGGTCAGTCAGCCCCAGCATTTT; CDR3: CASSYAGVSQPQHF; V: TRBV6-2/TRBV6-3; size: -; D: -; J: TRBJ1-5
DNA: TGCGCCAGCAGCCAAGGTGGACAGGGGCGAAACACCATATATTTT; CDR3: CASSQGGQGRNTIYF; V: TRBV4-3; size: once; D: TRBD1; J: TRBJ1-3
DNA: TGTGCCAGTAGTACCCTCGGGGTGCGGGGAGGCACCGGGGAGCTGTTTTTT; CDR3: CASSTLGVRGGTGELFF; V: TRBV19; size: -; D: -; J: TRBJ2-2
DNA: TGTGCCAGCAGCCCCCCGTCCGGGAGGAACAACCAAGAGACCCAGTACTTC; CDR3: CASSPPSGRNNQETQYF; V: TRBV28; size: -; D: TRBD2; J: TRBJ2-5
DNA: TGTGCCAGCGGGCGGGGCCGGGGTCTAGGGAGCACCGGGGAGCTGTTTTTT; CDR3: CASGRGRGLGSTGELFF; V: TRBV27; size: -; D: -; J: TRBJ2-2
DNA: TGTGCCAGCAGCCACCGCGGGACAGGGGGCGCGGGATTGTCAGAGACCCAGTACTTC; CDR3: CASSHRGTGGAGLSETQYF; V: TRBV3-1/TRBV3-2; size: -; D: TRBD1; J: TRBJ2-5
DNA: TGCGCCAGCAGCCTCGGTCCTCCGGGGCCAGGGGACACTGAAGCTTTCTTT; CDR3: CASSLGPPGPGDTEAFF; V: TRBV4-1; size: -; D: -; J: TRBJ1-1
DNA: TGTGCCAGCAGCCACGGAGGATTAGAGCAGTACTTC; CDR3: CASSHGGLEQYF; V: TRBV12-3/TRBV12-4; size: -; D: -; J: TRBJ2-7
DNA: TGTGCCAGCAGCTCTGCGGGACCCCAAATGCCTGAAGCTTTCTTT; CDR3: CASSSAGPQMPEAFF; V: TRBV9; size: -; D: -; J: TRBJ1-1
DNA: TGTGCCAGCAGCCGGGACAGGTCTTACTATGGCTACACCTTC; CDR3: CASSRDRSYYGYTF; V: TRBV6-5; size: once; D: TRBD1; J: TRBJ1-2
DNA: TGTGCCAGCAGCCCCCGGACAGGGGCACCCTATGGCTACACCTTC; CDR3: CASSPRTGAPYGYTF; V: TRBV5-5; size: -; D: TRBD1; J: TRBJ1-2
DNA: TGCAGCGTTGGGACAGGGGGCGGAATCGGGGAGCTGTTTTTT; CDR3: CSVGTGGGIGELFF; V: TRBV29-1; size: -; D: TRBD1; J: TRBJ2-2
DNA: TGTGCCAGGAACTTGGACAGCGAAAGCTCCTACGAGCAGTACTTC; CDR3: CARNLDSESSYEQYF; V: TRBV27; size: -; D: -; J: TRBJ2-7
DNA: TGCAGCGTTGAAGCCCTTCCCCCGGGATCCCAACATGAAGCTTTCTTT; CDR3: CSVEALPPGSQHEAFF; V: TRBV29-1; size: -; D: -; J: TRBJ1-1
DNA: TGTGCCAGCAGCTTCACAGGGTTTGGTACCGGGGAGCTGTTTTTT; CDR3: CASSFTGFGTGELFF; V: TRBV3-1/TRBV3-2; size: -; D: -; J: TRBJ2-2
DNA: TGCGCCAGCAGCTTGGCCATAGCGGGTCCCTACAATGAGCAGTTCTTC; CDR3: CASSLAIAGPYNEQFF; V: TRBV5-1; size: -; D: TRBD2; J: TRBJ2-1
DNA: TGTGCCAGTAGGCTGTCCCGGGAGCGGGGCACTGAAGCTTTCTTT; CDR3: CASRLSRERGTEAFF; V: TRBV19; size: -; D: -; J: TRBJ1-1
DNA: TGTGCCAGCAGCACGGACATAGGGGTCACTGAAGCTTTCTTT; CDR3: CASSTDIGVTEAFF; V: TRBV11-2; size: -; D: -; J: TRBJ1-1
DNA: TGTGCCAGCTCACTCGCGGGACTCTACAATGAGCAGTTCTTC; CDR3: CASSLAGLYNEQFF; V: TRBV18; size: -; D: -; J: TRBJ2-1
DNA: TGTGCCAGCGACGACAGCGGGAGGGGATCCTACGAGCAGTACTTC; CDR3: CASDDSGRGSYEQYF; V: TRBV28; size: -; D: TRBD2; J: TRBJ2-7
DNA: TGTGCCTGGGGGACTCACGAGCAGTACTTC; CDR3: CAWGTHEQYF; V: TRBV30; size: -; D: -; J: TRBJ2-7